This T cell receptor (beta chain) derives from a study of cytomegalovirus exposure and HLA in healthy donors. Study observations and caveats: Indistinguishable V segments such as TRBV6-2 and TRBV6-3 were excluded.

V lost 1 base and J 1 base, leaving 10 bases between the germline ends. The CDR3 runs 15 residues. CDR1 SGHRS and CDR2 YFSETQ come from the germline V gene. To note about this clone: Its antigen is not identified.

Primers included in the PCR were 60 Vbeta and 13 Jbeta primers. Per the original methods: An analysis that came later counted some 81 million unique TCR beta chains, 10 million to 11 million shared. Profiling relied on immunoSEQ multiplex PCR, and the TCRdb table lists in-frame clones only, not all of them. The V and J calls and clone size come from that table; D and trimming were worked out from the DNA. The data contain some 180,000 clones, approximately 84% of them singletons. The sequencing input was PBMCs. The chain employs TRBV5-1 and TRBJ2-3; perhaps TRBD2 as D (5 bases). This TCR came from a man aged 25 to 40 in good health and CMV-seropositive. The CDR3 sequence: CASSLQEAGTDTQYF. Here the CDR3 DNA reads TGCGCCAGCAGCTTGCAGGAGGCCGGCACAGATACGCAGTATTTT. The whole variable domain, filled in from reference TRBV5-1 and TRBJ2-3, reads KAGVTQTPRYLIKTRGQQVTLSCSPISGHRSVSWYQQTPGQGLQFLFEYFSETQRNKGNFPGRFSGRQFSNSRSEMNVSTLELGDSALYLCASSLQEAGTDTQYFGPGTRLTVL.